Listed here are 6 T cell receptor beta chains from one sample, sequenced in a study of T cells after yellow fever vaccination. One entry per CDR3 protein results from TCRdb running MiXCR on the 5' RACE reads. The sample contains around 320,000 distinct CDR3 sequences, around 10% of which appear only once. The sequencing here drew on CD4+ T cells sorted from PBMCs, taken 45 days after the yellow fever booster vaccination. The origin of the receptors is a man aged 18 to 35 who received the YFV17D yellow fever vaccine.

This clonotype was found a few times. The chain recombines TRBV28 with TRBJ2-3; possibly TRBD1 for D (6 bases). Trimming pared 5 bases from V and 3 bases from J, leaving 15 bases between. This CDR3 comprises 15 residues. Germline-derived CDR1 and CDR2 are MDHEN and SYDVKM. The CDR3 DNA follows: TGTGCCAGCAGTCCCGGTGCAGGGGTTACAGATACGCAGTATTTT. It codes for CASSPGAGVTDTQYF.

This clonotype has a handful of counts. The gene calls are TRBV7-3 and TRBJ2-6; D uncertain. The CDR3 spans 13 residues. The germline V and J ends were trimmed by 1 base and 4 bases, with 2 bases remaining between them. The germline V gene encodes CDR1 SGHTA and CDR2 FQGTGA. The CDR3 protein is CASSLIGANVLTF. In nucleotides, the CDR3 is TGTGCCAGCAGCTTAATCGGGGCCAACGTCCTGACTTTC.

This clonotype was recorded at least ten times. The chain employs TRBV5-1 and TRBJ2-1; perhaps TRBD1 as D (6 bases). V lost 1 base, J lost 7 bases, and 12 bases lay in between. Germline CDR1 is SGHRS and CDR2 is YFSETQ. This CDR3 spans 14 amino acids. The CDR3 coding sequence is TGCGCCAGCAGCTTGTGGGGGCCAGGAAATGAGCAGTTCTTC. Its protein product is CASSLWGPGNEQFF.

This clonotype was observed at least ten times. V is TRBV19 and J is TRBJ1-5, with D hard to call. The CDR3 covers 14 residues. The ends were cut back, 6 bases at V and 7 bases at J, with 16 bases in the middle. CDR1 and CDR2 from the germline V gene are LNHDA and SQIVND (reference sequence). The CDR3 loop is CASSPTRSPQPQHF. The CDR3 nucleotides are TGTGCCAGTAGCCCCACAAGAAGCCCCCAGCCCCAGCATTTT.

The V gene is TRBV5-1, the J gene TRBJ2-5, with 8 bases that match TRBD2. The CDR3 sequence is 15 residues long. Trimming at V came to 5 bases and at J to 3 bases, leaving 9 bases not matched to a gene. CDR1 and CDR2 (germline): SGHRS, YFSETQ. The CDR3 spells CASSIYGGAEETQYF. For the CDR3, the DNA is TGCGCCAGCAGTATCTACGGGGGGGCCGAAGAGACCCAGTACTTC.

This clonotype was seen a few times. The chain joins TRBV7-3 to TRBJ2-3; tentatively, D is TRBD2 (6 bases). Per germline, CDR1 SGHTA and CDR2 FQGTGA. This CDR3 region has 18 residues. V lost 5 bases, J lost 0 bases, and 21 bases lay in between. The CDR3 region has the DNA TGTGCCAGCAGCCCGGGGACTTCCCCATCCCCTAGCACAGATACGCAGTATTTT. Translation: CASSPGTSPSPSTDTQYF.